The 31 T cell receptor beta chains below come from one sample, sequenced in a study of response to subunit inactivated influenza vaccine. Using its own MiXCR run on the RT-PCR reads, TCRdb lists one record per CDR3 protein. The sample carries about 650,000 distinct CDR3 sequences, approximately 14% recorded once. Source: PBMCs from blood, taken less than 13 days after vaccination. The receptors were sampled from a man aged 50-59 years who received an inactivated influenza vaccine.

The rearrangement uses TRBV28 and TRBJ2-3; TRBD2 is a possible D gene (6 bases). The CDR3 is 17 amino acids. Trimming removed 1 base at V and 0 bases at J, with 14 bases between. From germline, CDR1 is MDHEN and CDR2 SYDVKM. CDR3 protein: CASSLYGGTSSTDTQYF. The CDR3 DNA reads TGTGCCAGCAGTTTATACGGGGGTACGTCAAGCACAGATACGCAGTATTTT.

Ten or more counts support this clonotype. The rearrangement uses TRBV12-3 or TRBV12-4 and TRBJ2-1; possible D gene TRBD1, 7 bases. The V and J ends lost 6 bases and 3 bases respectively, with 18 bases between them. The CDR3 has 16 residues. CDR3 DNA sequence: TGTGCCAGCAGCCCACAGGGGACGGGGGTCTACAATGAGCAGTTCTTC. This sequence encodes CASSPQGTGVYNEQFF.

In its sample, this clonotype was seen many times. The rearrangement joins TRBV12-3 or TRBV12-4 to TRBJ2-7; D is perhaps TRBD1 (6 bases). V was trimmed by 3 bases and J by 5 bases, leaving 17 bases between them. This CDR3 spans 15 amino acids. CDR3 bases: TGTGCCAGCAGTTTGGGTACCCAGGGGACGGACGAGCAGTACTTC. Translated, it gives CASSLGTQGTDEQYF.

This clonotype turned up a few times. The rearrangement links TRBV5-1 to TRBJ2-1; D may match TRBD1 or TRBD2 (6 bases each). This CDR3 region has 15 residues. Per germline, CDR1 SGHRS and CDR2 YFSETQ. V lost 1 base, J lost 5 bases, and 13 bases lay in between. The CDR3 sequence: CASSLPRGLNNEQFF. Written as DNA, the CDR3 is TGCGCCAGCAGCTTGCCCCGGGGGCTGAACAATGAGCAGTTCTTC.

This clonotype was seen a few times. For the CDR3, the DNA is TGTGCCAGCACCACACTACGGGACAGGGATTCCGACTATGGCTACACCTTC. Translation gives CASTTLRDRDSDYGYTF. The gene calls are TRBV7-9 and TRBJ1-2, with TRBD1 identical over 9 bases. Trimming took 7 bases from V and 3 from J; bases not matched to a gene: 15. This CDR3 is 17 amino acids long. CDR1 and CDR2 from the germline V gene are SEHNR and FQNEAQ (reference sequence).

At least ten counts were recorded for this clonotype. The chain carries TRBV5-1 and TRBJ1-2; D unclear. Germline CDR1 is SGHRS and CDR2 is YFSETQ. The CDR3 is 14 residues long. V shed 3 bases and J shed 4 bases, with 13 bases lying between them. CDR3 amino acids: CASSSGGIGYGYTF. The CDR3 DNA follows: TGCGCCAGCAGCTCTGGAGGGATTGGCTATGGCTACACCTTC.

This clonotype was found a few times. This chain links TRBV25-1 with TRBJ2-1; D is perhaps TRBD1 or TRBD2 (5 bases each). The CDR3 runs 13 residues. V was trimmed by 3 bases and J by 8 bases, leaving 11 bases between them. Germline loops: CDR1 MGHDK, CDR2 SYGVNS. The CDR3 sequence is CASSDHLGDEQFF. The DNA of the CDR3 is TGTGCCAGCAGTGATCACCTGGGGGATGAGCAGTTCTTC.

A few counts support this clonotype. The chain has TRBV14 and TRBJ2-1; TRBD2 is a possible D gene (6 bases). CDR1 is SGHDN and CDR2 is FVKESK in the germline V gene. Trimming shortened V by 5 bases and J by 0 bases, and 14 bases separated the two germline ends. The CDR3 has 16 residues. The CDR3 loop is CASSTRDSLSYNEQFF. The CDR3 DNA is TGTGCCAGCAGCACCCGGGACTCGCTCTCCTACAATGAGCAGTTCTTC.

Worth noting for this clonotype: This may stem from a read error, because a much larger clone lies one nucleotide away. Here the CDR3 omits its conserved ending phenylalanine or tryptophan, so a read error is the likely source. J is TRBJ2-4 and V is TRBV7-2; D possibly corresponds to TRBD1 (7 bases). The V gene lost 5 bases and the J gene lost 8 bases, with 16 bases spanning the gap. This CDR3 spans 14 amino acids. Germline CDR1 and CDR2: SGHTA and FQGNSA. This CDR3 is CASSQTGRKYIQYI. Written as DNA, the CDR3 is TGTGCCAGCAGCCAGACAGGGAGGAAGTACATTCAGTACATC.

The chain couples TRBV20-1 to TRBJ1-2; 7 nucleotides align to TRBD1. The CDR3 loop spans 14 amino acids. The V and J ends lost 6 bases and 8 bases, in that order; junction bases with no gene match: 15. CDR1 DFQATT and CDR2 SNEGSKA come from the germline V gene (reference sequence). The CDR3 is CSAGRTGGIAGYTF. The DNA of the CDR3 is TGCAGTGCCGGACGGACAGGAGGAATAGCGGGCTACACCTTC.

This clonotype has more than one count but fewer than ten. The rearrangement links TRBV7-2 to TRBJ2-7; no firm D call. The V end was cut by 2 bases, the J end by 6 bases, with 11 bases between. Germline V gene lookup returns CDR1 SGHTA and CDR2 FQGNSA. The CDR3 is 13 amino acids. In nucleotides, the CDR3 is TGTGCCAGCAGCTTAATAGGTCTGGGCGAGCAGTACTTC. The encoded protein is CASSLIGLGEQYF.

This clonotype was picked up a small number of times. The J gene is TRBJ2-1, the V gene TRBV6-5; weak D call: TRBD2 (6 bases). Per germline, CDR1 MNHEY and CDR2 SVGAGI. The CDR3 has 14 residues. Trimming took off 2 bases at V and 8 bases at J, with 13 bases between the two ends. The CDR3 bases are TGTGCCAGCAGTTACGAATGGAGGGGTTATGAGCAGTTCTTC. Protein: CASSYEWRGYEQFF.

The table lists this clonotype with a count of one. CDR3 coding DNA: TGTGCCAGCAGCGGAGGGGTCACCCGCACAGATACGCAGTATTTT. It translates to CASSGGVTRTDTQYF. The chain links TRBV7-2 to TRBJ2-3; a weak D match, TRBD2 (6 bases). Trimming removed 5 bases at V and 1 base at J, with 13 bases between. The CDR3 is 15 residues long. Germline values: CDR1 SGHTA, CDR2 FQGNSA. Drawing the rest from reference TRBV7-2 and TRBJ2-3, the complete variable domain is GAGVSQSPSNKVTEKGKDVELRCDPISGHTALYWYRQSLGQGLEFLIYFQGNSAPDKSGLPSDRFSAERTGGSVSTLTIQRTQQEDSAVYLCASSGGVTRTDTQYFGPGTRLTVL.

This clonotype was detected only a few times. J is TRBJ1-1 and V is TRBV29-1; D remains unclear. Per germline, CDR1 SQVTM and CDR2 ANQGSEA. Trimming removed 7 bases at V and 6 bases at J, with 12 bases between. The CDR3 totals 11 residues. For the CDR3, the DNA is TGCAGCGCCAGGAAAGGCGCTGAAGCTTTCTTT. Translation gives CSARKGAEAFF. The variable domain in full, completed from reference TRBV29-1 and TRBJ1-1, reads SAVISQKPSRDICQRGTSLTIQCQVDSQVTMMFWYRQQPGQSLTLIATANQGSEATYESGFVIDKFPISRPNLTFSTLTVSNMSPEDSSIYLCSARKGAEAFFGQGTRLTVV.

This clonotype was picked up a small number of times. CDR3 sequence (DNA): TGTGCCTGGAGTAAGACCACAGGACCGTATGGCTACACCTTC. This codes for CAWSKTTGPYGYTF. This chain uses TRBV30 with TRBJ1-2; possible D gene TRBD1, 5 bases. Germline CDR1 and CDR2: GTSNPN and SVGIG (reference sequence). The CDR3 runs to 14 residues. V lost 2 bases, J lost 5 bases, and 15 bases lay in between.

The J gene is TRBJ2-3, the V gene TRBV21-1. TRBV21-1 is described as a pseudogene. The CDR3 runs to 17 residues. In DNA form, the CDR3 reads TGTGCCAGCACCACAGGCGGCGGTTTAGGTGACACAGATACGCAGTATTTT. It translates to CASTTGGGLGDTDTQYF.

This clonotype showed up just a few times. This chain connects TRBV10-1 to TRBJ2-3; TRBD2 matches at 7 bases. The CDR3 runs to 15 residues. The germline gives CDR1 WNHNN, CDR2 SYGVQD (reference sequence). Losses at the gene ends were 2 bases for V and 5 bases for J; bases not matched to a gene: 7. The CDR3 protein is CASSEGSGVRDTQYF. CDR3 in DNA: TGCGCCAGCAGTGAGGGGAGCGGGGTGCGAGATACGCAGTATTTT.

The V and J genes are TRBV29-1 and TRBJ2-4; D is unclear. V lost 8 bases to trimming and J lost 4 bases, with 15 bases between them. The CDR3 is made up of 13 amino acids. Per the germline V gene, CDR1 is SQVTM and CDR2 is ANQGSEA. CDR3 in DNA: TGCAGCTACACGGGCGCGGCGAAAAACATTCAGTACTTC. Translated, it gives CSYTGAAKNIQYF.

The chain recombines TRBV4-2 with TRBJ2-1; 8 nucleotides agree with TRBD2. Per germline, CDR1 LGHNA and CDR2 YNFKEQ. The CDR3 is made up of 14 amino acids. V was clipped by 4 bases and J by 5 bases; unmatched bases: 4. The CDR3 DNA follows: TGTGCCAGCAGCCTAGCGGGAAATCACAATGAGCAGTTCTTC. This encodes CASSLAGNHNEQFF.

This clonotype occurred a few times. The V gene is TRBV7-8, the J gene TRBJ2-7; 7 bases agree with TRBD1. V lost 1 base, J lost 0 bases, and 9 bases stayed unmatched. The CDR3 covers 17 residues. Germline assignment: CDR1 SGHVS and CDR2 FQNEAQ. The CDR3 loop reads CASSLGITGANSYEQYF. CDR3 coding DNA: TGTGCCAGCAGCTTAGGCATAACAGGGGCCAACTCCTACGAGCAGTACTTC. Drawing the rest from reference TRBV7-8 and TRBJ2-7, the complete variable domain is GAGVSQSPRYKVAKRGQDVALRCDPISGHVSLFWYQQALGQGPEFLTYFQNEAQLDKSGLPSDRFFAERPEGSVSTLKIQRTQQEDSAVYLCASSLGITGANSYEQYFGPGTRLTVT.

The CDR3 protein is CASSQASNEQFF. As DNA, the CDR3 is TGCGCCAGCAGCCAAGCATCGAATGAGCAGTTCTTC. J is TRBJ2-1 and V is TRBV4-3, with D hard to call. Germline loops: CDR1 LGHNA, CDR2 YSLEER. The CDR3 loop spans 12 amino acids. V lost 1 base and J lost 7, with 5 bases in between.

This chain uses TRBV28 with TRBJ2-1, with TRBD2 as a possible D gene (5 bases). From germline, CDR1 is MDHEN and CDR2 SYDVKM. Trimming removed 5 bases from V and 2 bases from J, with 10 bases in between. The CDR3 has 14 residues. Here the CDR3 DNA reads TGTGCCAGCAGTCGGACTCACACCTACAATGAGCAGTTCTTC. This encodes CASSRTHTYNEQFF. The whole variable domain, filled in from reference TRBV28 and TRBJ2-1, reads DVKVTQSSRYLVKRTGEKVFLECVQDMDHENMFWYRQDPGLGLRLIYFSYDVKMKEKGDIPEGYSVSREKKERFSLILESASTNQTSMYLCASSRTHTYNEQFFGPGTRLTVL.

This clonotype has only a few counts. The rearrangement links TRBV6-5 to TRBJ1-3, with D perhaps matching TRBD1 (6 bases). Trimming pared 0 bases from V and 0 bases from J, leaving 9 bases between. This CDR3 has 16 amino acids. Germline V gene lookup returns CDR1 MNHEY and CDR2 SVGAGI. The CDR3 loop is CASSYSTGSSGNTIYF. Written as DNA, the CDR3 is TGTGCCAGCAGTTACTCTACAGGGAGCTCTGGAAACACCATATATTTT.

V gene TRBV5-1 combines with J gene TRBJ2-1; possibly TRBD1 for D (6 bases). Trimming stripped 2 bases from V and 6 bases from J, with 12 bases between. CDR1 and CDR2 from the germline V gene are SGHRS and YFSETQ. This CDR3 region has 14 residues. CDR3 nucleotides: TGCGCCAGCAGCTTTTCTCCGGACAGCAATGAGCAGTTCTTC. Its translation is CASSFSPDSNEQFF. Using reference TRBV5-1 and TRBJ2-1 for the parts outside the CDR3, the full variable domain is KAGVTQTPRYLIKTRGQQVTLSCSPISGHRSVSWYQQTPGQGLQFLFEYFSETQRNKGNFPGRFSGRQFSNSRSEMNVSTLELGDSALYLCASSFSPDSNEQFFGPGTRLTVL.

This clonotype was seen more than once but under ten times. The chain employs TRBV9 and TRBJ2-3, with TRBD2 identical over 9 bases. There are 16 residues in the CDR3. V was clipped by 8 bases and J by 1 base; unmatched bases: 11. Germline V gene lookup returns CDR1 SGDLS and CDR2 YYNGEE. Written as DNA, the CDR3 is TGTGCCAGTAGTTATCACGGCGGGAGGGGCACAGATACGCAGTATTTT. Its translation is CASSYHGGRGTDTQYF. The full variable domain, in which reference TRBV9 and TRBJ2-3 provide the parts outside the CDR3, is DSGVTQTPKHLITATGQRVTLRCSPRSGDLSVYWYQQSLDQGLQFLIQYYNGEERAKGNILERFSAQQFPDLHSELNLSSLELGDSALYFCASSYHGGRGTDTQYFGPGTRLTVL.

This clonotype was detected a few times. The chain recombines TRBV29-1 with TRBJ2-5; D is unclear. V dropped 7 bases and J dropped 1 base, with 16 bases sitting between them. Per germline, CDR1 SQVTM and CDR2 ANQGSEA. This CDR3 contains 14 residues. As DNA, the CDR3 is TGCAGCGGTACATTTGGGCCATCCCAAGAGACCCAGTACTTC. Encoded protein: CSGTFGPSQETQYF.

This clonotype was recorded at least ten times. The junction differs from germline at one of its ends, possibly a read error. J is TRBJ2-1 and V is TRBV3-1; D call uncertain. CDR1 is LGHDT and CDR2 is YNNKEL in the germline V gene (reference sequence). The CDR3 covers 13 residues. The CDR3, as DNA: TGCGCCAGCAGCCAAGGACGGTACAATGAGCAGTTCTTC. Translated: CASSQGRYNEQFF.

This clonotype was recorded a few times. The rearrangement uses TRBV5-1 and TRBJ2-7, with D perhaps TRBD1 (6 bases). CDR3 length: 15 residues. Germline lookup yields CDR1 SGHRS and CDR2 YFSETQ. Trimming took 4 bases from V and 3 from J, leaving 17 bases between them. The CDR3 loop is CASSPRTVSFYEQYF. The CDR3 region has the DNA TGCGCCAGCAGCCCTAGGACAGTCTCTTTCTACGAGCAGTACTTC.

V usage is TRBV13 and J usage is TRBJ1-4; no firm D call. From germline, CDR1 is PRHDT and CDR2 FYEKMQ (reference sequence). V gave up 5 bases and J gave up 8 bases, with 15 bases separating them. This CDR3 is 14 amino acids long. The DNA of the CDR3 is TGTGCCAGCAGCGAACAGCCCGGTGGGGAAAAACTGTTTTTT. Its protein is CASSEQPGGEKLFF.

The V call is TRBV5-1, the J call TRBJ1-6; 9 positions match TRBD1. The J segment lost 7 bases and the V segment lost 4 bases, leaving 9 bases of the junction unmatched. The length of the CDR3 is 16 residues. The germline gives CDR1 SGHRS, CDR2 YFSETQ. CDR3 amino acids: CASSAPGQGANSPLHF. In DNA, the CDR3 is TGCGCCAGCAGCGCCCCGGGACAGGGAGCAAATTCACCCCTCCACTTT.

V and J are TRBV10-1 and TRBJ2-3, with D possibly TRBD1 on 6 matching bases. The V end lost 5 bases, the J end lost 8 bases, and 17 bases lay between the germline ends. The V gene's germline CDR1 is WNHNN and CDR2 SYGVQD (reference sequence). CDR3 length: 14 amino acids. The CDR3 loop is CASSSEPSRGTQYF. DNA for the CDR3: TGCGCCAGCAGTTCGGAACCATCCAGGGGTACGCAGTATTTT.